The 19 T cell receptor beta chains below all came from one sample that was sequenced in a study of OX40 agonist ivuxolimab in advanced cancers. Profiling relied on immunoSEQ multiplex PCR, and the TCRdb table lists in-frame clones only, not all of them. The data contain about 50,000 clones, 80% to 90% of them seen just once; the ten biggest clones take up approximately 50%. The starting material was CD4+ or CD8+ T cells sorted from blood, obtained in a trial of the OX40 agonist ivuxolimab. These receptors all come from an adult with an advanced solid tumor such as melanoma, head and neck, liver or kidney cancer.

The J gene is TRBJ2-7, the V gene TRBV6-6, with D possibly matching TRBD1 (6 bases). The V end was cut by 5 bases, the J end by 2 bases, with 16 bases between. The CDR3 covers 15 residues. The V gene's germline CDR1 is MNHNY and CDR2 SVGAGI (reference sequence). CDR3 nucleotides: TGTGCCAGCAGTACCAACAGGGAAAAGACCTACGAGCAGTACTTC. Translated: CASSTNREKTYEQYF.

V is TRBV7-8 and J is TRBJ1-1, with D possibly TRBD1 on 5 matching bases. The V end lost 6 bases, the J end lost 3 bases, and 14 bases lay between the germline ends. The CDR3 consists of 14 residues. CDR1 SGHVS and CDR2 FQNEAQ come from the germline V gene. CDR3 sequence: CASRGTRGYTEAFF. The CDR3 nucleotides are TGTGCCAGCAGAGGGACCCGCGGGTACACTGAAGCTTTCTTT. The complete variable domain, with remaining parts taken from reference TRBV7-8 and TRBJ1-1, reads GAGVSQSPRYKVAKRGQDVALRCDPISGHVSLFWYQQALGQGPEFLTYFQNEAQLDKSGLPSDRFFAERPEGSVSTLKIQRTQQEDSAVYLCASRGTRGYTEAFFGQGTRLTVV.

J is TRBJ2-7 and V is TRBV21-1; the tabulated D call, TRBD2, remains unverified against the DNA. TRBV21-1 constitutes a pseudogene. CDR3 length equals 19 residues. The CDR3 loop reads CASSKEWDSPGKKHREQYF. CDR3 nucleotide sequence: TGTGCCAGCAGCAAAGAATGGGACTCGCCGGGGAAAAAGCATCGCGAGCAGTACTTC.

The CDR3 DNA is TGTGCCAGCAGCTTCCGGGACAGGGCTGGGAAGGCCAAAAACATTCAGTACTTC. It yields the protein CASSFRDRAGKAKNIQYF. The chain couples TRBV21-1 to TRBJ2-4; no check of the table's D call, TRBD1, against the DNA was made. TRBV21-1 has pseudogene status. The CDR3 contains 18 residues.

The J gene is TRBJ2-3, the V gene TRBV7-3; D possibly uses TRBD1 or TRBD2 (5 bases each). This CDR3 has 15 residues. Germline CDR1 reads SGHTA; CDR2 reads FQGTGA. Trimming removed 6 bases at V and 7 bases at J, with 20 bases between. The CDR3 sequence is CASRLRSQGPYTQYF. CDR3 in DNA: TGTGCCAGCAGGCTAAGGTCCCAGGGACCATATACGCAGTATTTT.

V gene TRBV28 combines with J gene TRBJ2-7, with D possibly TRBD2 on 6 matching bases. V dropped 4 bases and J dropped 3 bases, with 16 bases sitting between them. CDR1 and CDR2 from the germline V gene are MDHEN and SYDVKM. This CDR3 has 15 residues. In nucleotides, the CDR3 is TGTGCCAGCAGTTCTGGTGGGACTTCCCGCTACGAGCAGTACTTC. Amino acids: CASSSGGTSRYEQYF.

This sequence joins TRBV5-1 and TRBJ2-7; a possible D gene is TRBD1 (6 bases). The CDR3 is made up of 15 amino acids. Trimming stripped 4 bases from V and 2 bases from J, with 16 bases between. The germline V gene encodes CDR1 SGHRS and CDR2 YFSETQ. The CDR3 protein is CASSLGQSEPYEQYF. The DNA of the CDR3 is TGCGCCAGCAGCCTGGGACAATCGGAGCCCTACGAGCAGTACTTC.

This chain connects TRBV7-6 to TRBJ2-1; TRBD1 might be the D (6 bases). Looked up from germline, CDR1 is SGHVS and CDR2 is FNYEAQ. The CDR3 spans 13 residues. V lost 3 bases and J 3 bases, leaving 6 bases between the germline ends. The CDR3 spells CASSLTGYNEQFF. The CDR3 nucleotides are TGTGCCAGCAGCTTGACAGGCTACAATGAGCAGTTCTTC.

The chain uses TRBV5-1 and TRBJ1-2; TRBD1 agrees at 9 bases. The CDR3 contains 13 residues. The J segment lost 10 bases and the V segment lost 3 bases, leaving 7 bases of the junction unmatched. Looked up from germline, CDR1 is SGHRS and CDR2 is YFSETQ. CDR3 loop: CASSWGQGGSYTF. As DNA, the CDR3 is TGCGCCAGCAGCTGGGGACAGGGTGGCTCCTACACCTTC. The full variable domain, completed using reference TRBV5-1 and TRBJ1-2, is KAGVTQTPRYLIKTRGQQVTLSCSPISGHRSVSWYQQTPGQGLQFLFEYFSETQRNKGNFPGRFSGRQFSNSRSEMNVSTLELGDSALYLCASSWGQGGSYTFGSGTRLTVV.

This clone was seen a single time. The chain couples TRBV29-1 to TRBJ2-3; 11 nucleotides agree with TRBD2. Trimming took 4 bases from V and 2 from J; bases not matched to a gene: 14. Germline CDR1 and CDR2: SQVTM and ANQGSEA. The CDR3 has 18 amino acids. Here the CDR3 DNA reads TGCAGCGTTGCGGACTTGACTAGCGGGGCGGCTCTCACAGATACGCAGTATTTT. As protein: CSVADLTSGAALTDTQYF.

CDR3 DNA sequence: TGTGCCAGCAGCTTGGAGAATGAGCAGTTCTTC. Its protein is CASSLENEQFF. The chain is built from TRBV5-4 and TRBJ2-1; no definite D call. The CDR3 is made up of 11 amino acids. The ends were cut back, 0 bases at V and 7 bases at J, with 2 bases in the middle. Germline CDR1 reads SGHNT; CDR2 reads YYREEE (reference sequence).

The V call is TRBV6-5, the J call TRBJ2-7; D might be TRBD1 (7 bases). This CDR3 is built from 14 residues. The germline V gene has CDR1 MNHEY and CDR2 SVGAGI. Trimming left V 4 bases short and J 2 bases short, with 12 bases between. The CDR3, as DNA: TGTGCCAGCAGTTGGGGGGACAGAACCTACGAGCAGTACTTC. Residues: CASSWGDRTYEQYF.

This rearrangement joins TRBV30 to TRBJ2-5; 7 bases are shared with TRBD2. Germline V lookup: CDR1 GTSNPN, CDR2 SVGIG (reference sequence). The CDR3 has 18 residues. With 4 bases clipped from V and 0 bases from J, the junction kept 17 bases outside the gene matches. The CDR3 is CAWTVGRGTRPYQETQYF. CDR3 nucleotides: TGTGCCTGGACAGTAGGGAGGGGAACTCGCCCTTACCAAGAGACCCAGTACTTC.

The chain is built from TRBV19 and TRBJ2-5; 8 nucleotides align to TRBD1. Per the germline V gene, CDR1 is LNHDA and CDR2 is SQIVND (reference sequence). With V trimmed by 7 bases and J by 1 base, 8 bases remained unmatched. This CDR3 is 15 amino acids long. The CDR3 bases are TGTGCCAGTACCTCGACAGGGGCCAGCCAAGAGACCCAGTACTTC. This encodes CASTSTGASQETQYF.

This chain connects TRBV19 to TRBJ1-5; a possible D gene is TRBD1 (5 bases). This CDR3 has 14 residues. Per germline, CDR1 LNHDA and CDR2 SQIVND (reference sequence). V shed 3 bases and J shed 2 bases, with 8 bases lying between them. CDR3 amino acids: CASSMEQGNQPQHF. CDR3 nucleotide sequence: TGTGCCAGTAGTATGGAACAGGGCAATCAGCCCCAGCATTTT.

The chain uses TRBV10-3 and TRBJ2-1; tentative D call: TRBD1 (6 bases). CDR1 and CDR2 from the germline V gene are ENHRY and SYGVKD. The CDR3 length is 15 residues. The V end lost 2 bases, the J end lost 10 bases, and 18 bases lay between the germline ends. CDR3 sequence (DNA): TGTGCCATCAGTGAGACCCAACAGGGAAGGAACGAGCAGTTCTTC. Translating it yields CAISETQQGRNEQFF.

The chain employs TRBV7-9 and TRBJ2-1; TRBD2 aligns across 13 bases. Germline CDR1 and CDR2: SEHNR and FQNEAQ (reference sequence). The CDR3 extends over 15 amino acids. V was pared by 7 bases and J by 6 bases, with 6 bases of the junction left unmatched. CDR3 coding DNA: TGTGCCAGCAAACTAGCGGGGGGGCCTTCCAATGAGCAGTTCTTC. Translation: CASKLAGGPSNEQFF.

V usage is TRBV6-6 and J usage is TRBJ1-5, with no clear D. The CDR3 length is 15 residues. Trimming took off 0 bases at V and 6 bases at J, with 12 bases between the two ends. CDR1 is MNHNY, CDR2 SVGAGI, per germline (reference sequence). The CDR3 sequence: CASSYSVRSAQPQHF. The CDR3 coding sequence is TGTGCCAGCAGTTACTCCGTCAGGAGCGCTCAGCCCCAGCATTTT.

J is TRBJ2-2 and V is TRBV6-4, with TRBD2 as a possible D gene (7 bases). V lost 2 bases, J lost 6 bases, and 10 bases lay in between. Germline V gene lookup returns CDR1 MRHNA and CDR2 SNTAGT. The CDR3 length is 14 residues. The CDR3 sequence: CASSDGGASGELFF. The CDR3 DNA is TGTGCCAGCAGTGACGGGGGGGCGTCCGGGGAGCTGTTTTTT.